This entry lists 22 T cell receptor beta chains sequenced from one sample in a study of regulatory T cells in long-lasting Graves disease. The authors built TCR beta libraries using iRepertoire HTBI primers and Arm-PCR of CDR3 regions. TCRdb reanalysed the multiplex PCR reads using MiXCR and keeps one entry per CDR3 protein. The table records a few hundred thousand distinct CDR3 sequences, under 25% of them present only once. Stated time point: persistent/refractory GD, antithyroid drugs over 5 years with positive TRAb. Researchers made the TCR library from RNA that was extracted from PBMCs. Specimen: peripheral blood mononuclear cells (PBMCs), collected when the disease was refractory, from a patient treated with antithyroid drugs. Source of these receptors: a female donor with Graves disease.

This clonotype was recorded a few times. The genes are TRBV5-5 and TRBJ1-1; D may be TRBD1 (5 bases). The CDR3 is 11 residues long. Between the trimmed V and J ends, which lost 4 bases and 11 bases, there was a span of 12 bases. The germline V gene encodes CDR1 SGHKS and CDR2 YYEKEE (reference sequence). CDR3 in amino acids: CASSLSGNAFF. As DNA, the CDR3 is TGTGCCAGCAGCCTTTCAGGGAACGCTTTCTTT.

The chain is built from TRBV7-9 and TRBJ2-6; the D gene is possibly TRBD1 (5 bases). The CDR3 length is 19 residues. Germline V gives CDR1 SEHNR, CDR2 FQNEAQ (reference sequence). Trimming stripped 2 bases from V and 0 bases from J, with 17 bases between. The CDR3: CASSLLADIPSSGANVLTF. The CDR3 coding sequence is TGTGCCAGCAGCTTACTCGCGGACATACCGAGCTCTGGGGCCAACGTCCTGACTTTC. The full variable domain, rest sourced from reference TRBV7-9 and TRBJ2-6, is DTGVSQNPRHKITKRGQNVTFRCDPISEHNRLYWYRQTLGQGPEFLTYFQNEAQLEKSRLLSDRFSAERPKGSFSTLEIQRTEQGDSAMYLCASSLLADIPSSGANVLTFGAGSRLTVL.

This clonotype was found many times. This chain links TRBV28 with TRBJ2-5; tentative D call: TRBD1 (6 bases). Germline-derived CDR1 and CDR2 are MDHEN and SYDVKM. Trimming took off 8 bases at V and 4 bases at J, with 20 bases between the two ends. The CDR3 consists of 15 residues. The CDR3 loop is CASLSEGQGSETQYF. For the CDR3, the DNA is TGTGCCAGCCTTTCCGAGGGGCAGGGGTCAGAGACCCAGTACTTC.

The rearrangement links TRBV27 to TRBJ1-2; TRBD1 might be the D (6 bases). CDR1 and CDR2 from the germline V gene are MNHEY and SMNVEV (reference sequence). V was trimmed by 6 bases and J by 4 bases, leaving 15 bases between them. The CDR3 runs to 14 residues. CDR3 coding DNA: TGTGCCAGCAGCACCATTGGACAGAGCTATGGCTACACCTTC. It codes for CASSTIGQSYGYTF.

V and J are TRBV14 and TRBJ2-7; D unclear. Germline CDR1 reads SGHDN; CDR2 reads FVKESK. CDR3 length equals 14 residues. Trimming left V 4 bases short and J 3 bases short, with 13 bases between. CDR3 bases: TGTGCCAGCAGCCCCACAGTTCTTTACTACGAGCAGTACTTC. Its protein product is CASSPTVLYYEQYF. The full variable domain, its missing parts supplied by reference TRBV14 and TRBJ2-7, is EAGVTQFPSHSVIEKGQTVTLRCDPISGHDNLYWYRRVMGKEIKFLLHFVKESKQDESGMPNNRFLAERTGGTYSTLKVQPAELEDSGVYFCASSPTVLYYEQYFGPGTRLTVT.

The sample holds many counts of this clonotype. The V gene is TRBV6-1, the J gene TRBJ1-2; D is undetermined. Trimming cost V 2 bases and J 2 bases, with 6 bases left between them. Per the germline V gene, CDR1 is MNHNS and CDR2 is SASEGT. The CDR3 runs to 13 residues. CDR3 sequence reads: CASSEQPNYGYTF. Here the CDR3 DNA reads TGTGCCAGCAGTGAACAGCCCAACTATGGCTACACCTTC.

In this sample, this clonotype turned up a few times. The V and J genes are TRBV19 and TRBJ2-7, with 10 bases fitting TRBD2. V dropped 4 bases and J dropped 1; count of bases not matched to a gene: 7. CDR1 is LNHDA and CDR2 is SQIVND in the germline V gene (reference sequence). This CDR3 spans 16 amino acids. This CDR3 reads CASSKVLAGRSYEQYF. As DNA, the CDR3 is TGTGCCAGTAGTAAGGTACTAGCGGGACGATCCTACGAGCAGTACTTC.

The chain has TRBV6-2 or TRBV6-3 and TRBJ2-1; a weak D match, TRBD2 (7 bases). CDR3 length equals 15 residues. The germline V gene has CDR1 MNHEY and CDR2 SVGEGT. The germline V and J ends were trimmed by 1 base and 8 bases, with 15 bases remaining between them. Written as DNA, the CDR3 is TGTGCCAGCAGTTACTGGTCCCACGGGGGGCATGAGCAGTTCTTC. As protein: CASSYWSHGGHEQFF.

This clonotype has a count of ten or more. The genes are TRBV12-3 or TRBV12-4 and TRBJ1-2; no definite D call. The CDR3 sequence is 11 residues long. V was pared by 3 bases and J by 4 bases, with 3 bases between. The CDR3 coding sequence is TGTGCCAGCAGTTTTCGCTATGGCTACACCTTC. It encodes CASSFRYGYTF.

In this sample, this clonotype turned up many times. The V gene is TRBV11-2, the J gene TRBJ2-5; the D is unclear. Germline assignment: CDR1 SGHAT and CDR2 FQNNGV. V lost 5 bases to trimming and J lost 5 bases, with 12 bases between them. The CDR3 covers 13 residues. The CDR3 reads CASSLYQAETQYF. In DNA, the CDR3 is TGTGCCAGCAGCCTCTACCAGGCTGAGACCCAGTACTTC.

Ten or more counts support this clonotype. The V call is TRBV20-1, the J call TRBJ2-7; 9 bases fit TRBD2. CDR3 size: 15 residues. From germline, CDR1 is DFQATT and CDR2 SNEGSKA (reference sequence). V dropped 5 bases and J dropped 4; count of bases not matched to a gene: 12. In nucleotides, the CDR3 is TGCAGTGCTCCCCTCTCCGGCGGGAGGGCATACGAGCAGTACTTC. This gives the protein CSAPLSGGRAYEQYF.

This clonotype was observed at least ten times. The chain recombines TRBV29-1 with TRBJ2-5, with 11 nucleotides matching TRBD1. This CDR3 has 16 amino acids. CDR1 SQVTM and CDR2 ANQGSEA come from the germline V gene. Trimming took 1 base from V and 4 from J; bases not matched to a gene: 8. The CDR3 nucleotides are TGCAGCGTTGAAGGAACCGGGACAGGGGGACGAGAGACCCAGTACTTC. Translation: CSVEGTGTGGRETQYF. Full variable domain (remainder filled in from reference TRBV29-1 and TRBJ2-5): SAVISQKPSRDICQRGTSLTIQCQVDSQVTMMFWYRQQPGQSLTLIATANQGSEATYESGFVIDKFPISRPNLTFSTLTVSNMSPEDSSIYLCSVEGTGTGGRETQYFGPGTRLLVL.

This chain connects TRBV29-1 to TRBJ1-1; D is ambiguous. Germline V gene sequence: CDR1 SQVTM, CDR2 ANQGSEA. Trimming stripped 4 bases from V and 8 bases from J, with 8 bases between. CDR3 size: 10 residues. CDR3 bases: TGCAGCGTTGGTGGCTTGGAAGCTTTCTTT. Translating gives CSVGGLEAFF.

The table lists this clonotype with a few counts. The V and J genes are TRBV15 and TRBJ1-6; D is unresolved. V lost 3 bases and J 9 bases, leaving 15 bases between the germline ends. Germline-derived CDR1 and CDR2 are LNHNV and YYDKDF (reference sequence). The CDR3 contains 15 residues. CDR3 sequence reads: CATSRTPGRSSPLHF. The CDR3 region has the DNA TGTGCCACCAGCAGGACTCCGGGCCGTAGTTCACCCCTCCACTTT.

The CDR3 DNA reads TGTGCCAGCAGCTTAGGGATAGCGGAAACCTACGAGCAGTACTTC. Its protein is CASSLGIAETYEQYF. The V and J genes are TRBV13 and TRBJ2-7; tentatively, D is TRBD2 (6 bases). This CDR3 has 15 residues. V shed 0 bases and J shed 2 bases, with 11 bases lying between them. Germline V gives CDR1 PRHDT, CDR2 FYEKMQ (reference sequence).

This clonotype was recorded at least ten times. This sequence joins TRBV5-1 and TRBJ2-2; D gene ambiguous. Trimming took off 3 bases at V and 6 bases at J, with 18 bases between the two ends. This CDR3 comprises 16 residues. CDR1 is SGHRS and CDR2 is YFSETQ in the germline V gene. The CDR3 sequence: CASSWTGIFGSGELFF. As DNA, the CDR3 is TGCGCCAGCAGCTGGACGGGCATCTTCGGATCCGGGGAGCTGTTTTTT.

The V call is TRBV20-1, the J call TRBJ1-1; 8 nucleotides line up with TRBD1. This CDR3 region has 13 residues. V dropped 6 bases and J dropped 10; count of bases not matched to a gene: 13. Germline-derived CDR1 and CDR2 are DFQATT and SNEGSKA (reference sequence). CDR3 nucleotides: TGCAGTGCCCAGGACAGGGCCCCAGGGGGAGCTTTCTTT. Protein: CSAQDRAPGGAFF.

This clonotype was detected many times. The chain is built from TRBV15 and TRBJ1-6, with 7 nucleotides matching TRBD1. V was pared by 8 bases and J by 7 bases, with 5 bases of the junction left unmatched. This CDR3 is built from 13 residues. From germline, CDR1 is LNHNV and CDR2 YYDKDF (reference sequence). DNA of the CDR3: TGTGCCACCCGACAGGGAATGAATTCACCCCTCCACTTT. Amino acids: CATRQGMNSPLHF. The entire variable domain, with the rest obtained from reference TRBV15 and TRBJ1-6, is as follows: DAMVIQNPRYQVTQFGKPVTLSCSQTLNHNVMYWYQQKSSQAPKLLFHYYDKDFNNEADTPDNFQSRRPNTSFCFLDIRSPGLGDTAMYLCATRQGMNSPLHFGNGTRLTVT.

This clonotype was counted many times. V usage is TRBV11-3 and J usage is TRBJ2-7; 12 positions agree with TRBD2. The germline V gene has CDR1 SGHNT and CDR2 YENEEA. The trim removed 5 bases at V and 5 bases at J, leaving 4 bases unmatched. The CDR3 runs to 14 residues. CDR3 protein: CASSPTSGSNEQYF. CDR3 in DNA: TGTGCCAGCAGCCCGACTAGCGGGAGCAACGAGCAGTACTTC.

The V gene is TRBV7-8, the J gene TRBJ1-5, with unresolved D. Germline-derived CDR1 and CDR2 are SGHVS and FQNEAQ. V shed 2 bases and J shed 0 bases, with 11 bases lying between them. There are 16 residues in the CDR3. The CDR3 sequence: CASSLKERDSNQPQHF. DNA of the CDR3: TGTGCCAGCAGCTTAAAGGAGAGGGATAGCAATCAGCCCCAGCATTTT.

This clonotype was observed a few times. The chain joins TRBV6-1 to TRBJ2-5; 10 bases fit TRBD1. The CDR3 has 14 residues. Germline CDR1 reads MNHNS; CDR2 reads SASEGT. The trim removed 3 bases at V and 5 bases at J, leaving 3 bases unmatched. In DNA form, the CDR3 reads TGTGCCAGCAGTGAGGGACAGGGGCAGGAGACCCAGTACTTC. The encoded protein is CASSEGQGQETQYF.

As for this clonotype: Possible read error: a much larger clone is one base away. CDR3 DNA: TGTGCCATCAGGGCTCAGGTCACCGGGGAGCTGTTTTTT. This sequence encodes CAIRAQVTGELFF. V is TRBV28 and J is TRBJ2-2, with D possibly matching TRBD1 (5 bases). The CDR3 covers 13 residues. Germline CDR1 is MDHEN and CDR2 is SYDVKM. Trimming left V 10 bases short and J 4 bases short, with 13 bases between.